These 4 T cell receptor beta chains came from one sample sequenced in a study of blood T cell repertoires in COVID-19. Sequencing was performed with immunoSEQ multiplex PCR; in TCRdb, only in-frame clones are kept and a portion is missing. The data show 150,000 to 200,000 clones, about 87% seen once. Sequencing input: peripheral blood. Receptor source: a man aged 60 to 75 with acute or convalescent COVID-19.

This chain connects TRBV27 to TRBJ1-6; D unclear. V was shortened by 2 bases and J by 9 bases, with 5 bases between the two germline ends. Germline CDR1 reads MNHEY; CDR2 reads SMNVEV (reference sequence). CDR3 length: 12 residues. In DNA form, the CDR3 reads TGTGCCAGCAGTTTAGTGGCTTCACCCCTCCACTTT. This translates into CASSLVASPLHF.

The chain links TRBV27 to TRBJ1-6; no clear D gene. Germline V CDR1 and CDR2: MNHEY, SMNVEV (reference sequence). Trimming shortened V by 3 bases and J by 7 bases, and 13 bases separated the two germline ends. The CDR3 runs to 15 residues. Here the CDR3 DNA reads TGTGCCAGCAGTTTTGTCCCTTCCAGGAATTCACCCCTCCACTTT. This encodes CASSFVPSRNSPLHF.

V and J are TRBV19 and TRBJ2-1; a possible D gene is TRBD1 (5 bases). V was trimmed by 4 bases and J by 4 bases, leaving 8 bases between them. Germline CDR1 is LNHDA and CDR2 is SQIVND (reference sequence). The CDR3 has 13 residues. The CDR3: CASSKDSYNEQFF. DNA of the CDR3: TGTGCCAGTAGTAAAGACAGTTACAATGAGCAGTTCTTC.

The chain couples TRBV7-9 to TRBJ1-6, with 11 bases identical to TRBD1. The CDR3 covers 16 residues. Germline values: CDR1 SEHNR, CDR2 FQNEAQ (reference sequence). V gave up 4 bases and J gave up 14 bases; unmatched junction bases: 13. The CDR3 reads CASSSRGQGEIRTLHF. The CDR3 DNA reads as TGTGCCAGCAGCTCAAGGGGACAGGGGGAAATTAGAACCCTCCACTTT. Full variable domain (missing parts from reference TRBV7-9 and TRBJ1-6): DTGVSQNPRHKITKRGQNVTFRCDPISEHNRLYWYRQTLGQGPEFLTYFQNEAQLEKSRLLSDRFSAERPKGSFSTLEIQRTEQGDSAMYLCASSSRGQGEIRTLHFGNGTRLTVT.